Listed below are T cell receptor beta chains from one sample, sequenced in a study of cytomegalovirus exposure and HLA in healthy donors. The method was immunoSEQ multiplex PCR; TCRdb's version includes in-frame clones alone and lacks a portion of them. This repertoire shows some 150,000 clones, over 70% found once; its top ten account for 2.5% to 3.5%. Sequencing used PBMCs. The receptors shown here come from a male donor in good health and CMV-seronegative. Both conserved end residues are part of each CDR3. A D gene is named only where the DNA matches it firmly. Where a row states a size, it is once, few, many or the class of an expanded clone; other rows omit it.

j_call: TRBJ2-1; clone_size: .; v_call: TRBV5-1; d_call: .; cdr3_length: 15; cdr3_aa: CASSLDGPLRNEQFF; cdr3_nt: TGCGCCAGCAGCTTGGATGGGCCCCTCCGCAATGAGCAGTTCTTC
j_call: TRBJ1-4; clone_size: .; v_call: TRBV29-1; d_call: TRBD1; cdr3_length: 15; cdr3_aa: CSVPGTGPAHEKLFF; cdr3_nt: TGCAGCGTCCCCGGGACAGGGCCGGCTCATGAAAAACTGTTTTTT
j_call: TRBJ1-2; clone_size: .; v_call: TRBV30; d_call: .; cdr3_length: 17; cdr3_aa: CAWSVRRGTVGNYGYTF; cdr3_nt: TGTGCCTGGAGTGTACGCAGGGGTACGGTAGGGAACTATGGCTACACCTTC
j_call: TRBJ1-1; clone_size: few; v_call: TRBV7-2; d_call: TRBD1; cdr3_length: 12; cdr3_aa: CASSGDSREAFF; cdr3_nt: TGTGCCAGCAGCGGGGACAGCCGTGAAGCTTTCTTT
j_call: TRBJ1-5; clone_size: .; v_call: TRBV5-6; d_call: TRBD1; cdr3_length: 14; cdr3_aa: CASSPGTAYQPQHF; cdr3_nt: TGTGCCAGCAGCCCCGGGACAGCCTATCAGCCCCAGCATTTT
j_call: TRBJ2-7; clone_size: .; v_call: TRBV10-3; d_call: TRBD1; cdr3_length: 14; cdr3_aa: CAIRRSGTADEQYF; cdr3_nt: TGTGCCATCAGGCGATCCGGGACAGCGGACGAGCAGTACTTC
j_call: TRBJ1-6; clone_size: .; v_call: TRBV6-1; d_call: .; cdr3_length: 15; cdr3_aa: CASSRTNSYNSPLHF; cdr3_nt: TGTGCCAGCAGTCGGACAAACTCCTATAATTCACCCCTCCACTTT
j_call: TRBJ1-2; clone_size: .; v_call: TRBV14; d_call: .; cdr3_length: 14; cdr3_aa: CASSQGAGFYGYTF; cdr3_nt: TGTGCCAGCAGCCAAGGGGCAGGGTTCTATGGCTACACCTTC
j_call: TRBJ1-1; clone_size: .; v_call: TRBV5-5; d_call: TRBD1; cdr3_length: 15; cdr3_aa: CASSKQGAWNTEAFF; cdr3_nt: TGTGCCAGCAGTAAACAGGGGGCCTGGAACACTGAAGCTTTCTTT
j_call: TRBJ2-5; clone_size: once; v_call: TRBV27; d_call: TRBD2; cdr3_length: 15; cdr3_aa: CASSLSLAGGQDQYF; cdr3_nt: TGTGCCAGCAGTTTATCACTAGCGGGGGGGCAGGACCAGTACTTC
j_call: TRBJ2-5; clone_size: .; v_call: TRBV29-1; d_call: .; cdr3_length: 15; cdr3_aa: CSVGFPAGPQETQYF; cdr3_nt: TGCAGCGTTGGTTTTCCGGCAGGTCCCCAAGAGACCCAGTACTTC
j_call: TRBJ2-1; clone_size: .; v_call: TRBV4-1; d_call: TRBD1; cdr3_length: 18; cdr3_aa: CASSPPPRQGPSYNEQFF; cdr3_nt: TGCGCCAGCAGCCCCCCCCCTCGACAGGGCCCCTCCTACAATGAGCAGTTCTTC
j_call: TRBJ1-4; clone_size: once; v_call: TRBV5-4; d_call: .; cdr3_length: 17; cdr3_aa: CASSPGMGVGTNEKLFF; cdr3_nt: TGTGCCAGCAGCCCTGGAATGGGAGTCGGAACTAATGAAAAACTGTTTTTT
j_call: TRBJ1-1; clone_size: .; v_call: TRBV5-5; d_call: .; cdr3_length: 13; cdr3_aa: CASSVMTETEAFF; cdr3_nt: TGTGCCAGCAGCGTAATGACAGAAACTGAAGCTTTCTTT
j_call: TRBJ1-1; clone_size: once; v_call: TRBV4-1; d_call: TRBD1; cdr3_length: 15; cdr3_aa: CASRRGQGARTEAFF; cdr3_nt: TGCGCCAGCAGGCGTGGACAGGGGGCGCGCACTGAAGCTTTCTTT
j_call: TRBJ2-7; clone_size: few; v_call: TRBV4-1; d_call: TRBD2; cdr3_length: 16; cdr3_aa: CASSQVSLAGSYEQYF; cdr3_nt: TGCGCCAGCAGCCAAGTTAGTCTAGCGGGATCCTACGAGCAGTACTTC
j_call: TRBJ2-7; clone_size: few; v_call: TRBV19; d_call: .; cdr3_length: 13; cdr3_aa: CASKEGFSYEQYF; cdr3_nt: TGTGCCAGTAAGGAGGGGTTCTCCTACGAGCAGTACTTC
j_call: TRBJ1-1; clone_size: .; v_call: TRBV10-3; d_call: .; cdr3_length: 16; cdr3_aa: CAISDPAGTLNTEAFF; cdr3_nt: TGTGCCATCAGTGACCCCGCCGGGACTCTGAACACTGAAGCTTTCTTT
j_call: TRBJ2-1; clone_size: .; v_call: TRBV14; d_call: .; cdr3_length: 13; cdr3_aa: CASSYGRWNEQFF; cdr3_nt: TGTGCCAGCAGCTACGGGAGATGGAATGAGCAGTTCTTC
j_call: TRBJ1-1; clone_size: once; v_call: TRBV11-2; d_call: .; cdr3_length: 14; cdr3_aa: CASSLNNGDTEAFF; cdr3_nt: TGTGCCAGCAGCTTAAATAACGGGGACACTGAAGCTTTCTTT
j_call: TRBJ2-5; clone_size: .; v_call: TRBV4-3; d_call: .; cdr3_length: 14; cdr3_aa: CASSQEFAQETQYF; cdr3_nt: TGCGCCAGCAGCCAGGAGTTTGCGCAAGAGACCCAGTACTTC
j_call: TRBJ1-6; clone_size: .; v_call: TRBV2; d_call: TRBD1; cdr3_length: 14; cdr3_aa: CASSEGQSSSPLHF; cdr3_nt: TGTGCCAGCAGTGAGGGACAGTCTTCCTCACCCCTCCACTTT
j_call: TRBJ1-1; clone_size: .; v_call: TRBV7-9; d_call: TRBD1; cdr3_length: 15; cdr3_aa: CASSLRTGVNTEAFF; cdr3_nt: TGTGCCAGCAGCCTTCGGACAGGAGTGAACACTGAAGCTTTCTTT
j_call: TRBJ2-7; clone_size: .; v_call: TRBV7-6; d_call: .; cdr3_length: 16; cdr3_aa: CASSLERGQISYEQYF; cdr3_nt: TGTGCCAGCAGCTTAGAAAGAGGGCAAATCTCCTACGAGCAGTACTTC
j_call: TRBJ2-7; clone_size: once; v_call: TRBV6-1; d_call: .; cdr3_length: 15; cdr3_aa: CASEFTGGSSYEQYF; cdr3_nt: TGTGCCAGCGAATTTACTGGGGGCTCCTCCTACGAGCAGTACTTC
j_call: TRBJ1-2; clone_size: once; v_call: TRBV5-6; d_call: .; cdr3_length: 15; cdr3_aa: CASSLGAGRFGGYTF; cdr3_nt: TGTGCCAGCAGCTTGGGTGCGGGGAGATTTGGCGGCTACACCTTC
j_call: TRBJ1-1; clone_size: .; v_call: TRBV7-3; d_call: TRBD1; cdr3_length: 14; cdr3_aa: CASSRQGFNTEAFF; cdr3_nt: TGTGCCAGCAGCAGACAGGGGTTTAACACTGAAGCTTTCTTT
j_call: TRBJ2-7; clone_size: .; v_call: TRBV7-9; d_call: .; cdr3_length: 13; cdr3_aa: CTSSLVQSYEQYF; cdr3_nt: TGTACCAGCAGCTTAGTCCAGTCCTACGAGCAGTACTTC
j_call: TRBJ2-3; clone_size: .; v_call: TRBV27; d_call: .; cdr3_length: 17; cdr3_aa: CASSPLIVRGSTDTQYF; cdr3_nt: TGTGCCAGCAGCCCCTTGATCGTGCGGGGAAGCACAGATACGCAGTATTTT
j_call: TRBJ1-1; clone_size: .; v_call: TRBV5-1; d_call: .; cdr3_length: 15; cdr3_aa: CASSFLSGLTTEAFF; cdr3_nt: TGCGCCAGCAGCTTCTTGAGCGGGCTGACCACTGAAGCTTTCTTT
j_call: TRBJ1-2; clone_size: .; v_call: TRBV20-1; d_call: TRBD1; cdr3_length: 11; cdr3_aa: CSARDRAGYTF; cdr3_nt: TGCAGTGCTAGGGACAGGGCTGGCTACACCTTC